This T cell receptor beta chain derives from a study of blood T cells in healthy people across ages. Study-level findings and limits: The CMV status of each donor remained undetermined, and this could have confounded shifts in expanded clonotypes. As naive T cell percentage varied, TCR beta diversity correlated strongly with it.

Alongside a J-beta primer mix, a sample-barcoded 5' primer served in a second PCR lasting about 6 to 12 cycles. Every sample returned 3 million or more CDR3-containing paired-end reads. TCRdb redid the calling of the 5' RACE reads with MiXCR, one entry per CDR3 protein. Of about 1,400,000 distinct CDR3 sequences detected, approximately 59% appear once; the ten largest clones hold 6.7%. CDR1 and CDR2 from the germline V gene are LGHDT and YNNKEL (reference sequence). The CDR3 contains 13 residues. With respect to this clonotype: Its antigen is not identified. Its ends do not fully match the called genes, so a read error is possible.

The V call is TRBV3-1, the J call TRBJ1-2; D is undetermined. The specimen sequenced was blood. The source is a man younger than 30 in good health. CDR3 amino acids: CTSSHSLNYGYTF. In DNA form, the CDR3 reads TGTACCAGCAGCCATTCCCTGAACTATGGCTACACCTTC.